This T cell receptor (beta chain) was found in a study of cytomegalovirus exposure and HLA in healthy donors. Whole-study context: The use of the same platform for the 120 or so validation repertoires and the roughly 680 first-cohort repertoires was reported by a later analysis.

Overall study findings and caveats: The study listed some 160 cytomegalovirus-associated TCR beta chains.

Assay used: immunoSEQ multiplex PCR; TCRdb lists only in-frame clones, some missing. Of over 110,000 clones listed, 85% to 90% are singletons. Concerning this clone itself: Its target is not known.

Germline loops: CDR1 SNHLY, CDR2 FYNNEI. This CDR3 comprises 16 residues. V lost 5 bases, J lost 1 base, and 16 bases lay in between. This receptor was identified in a man between 18 and 35 years old in good health and CMV-seropositive. This rearrangement joins TRBV2 to TRBJ2-3; a possible D gene is TRBD1 (6 bases). What was sequenced was PBMCs. The CDR3: CASSYSGGRGTDTQYF. The CDR3 nucleotides read TGTGCCAGCAGTTATTCTGGGGGCCGTGGCACAGATACGCAGTATTTT.